This TCR beta chain emerged from a study of CD8 T cells in ankylosing spondylitis. Quantitative molecular-barcoded 5'-RACE generated the TCR beta libraries. TCRdb reprocessed the 5' RACE reads via MiXCR and lists one record per CDR3 protein. The sample gives 500,000 to 650,000 distinct CDR3 sequences, less than 6% of which show up once; roughly 3.3% is in the top ten. This clonotype was detected only a few times. Its target is unknown. Study findings and constraints: Some motif variants had been reported before (in reactive arthritis synovial fluid and blood). Blood from ankylosing spondylitis patients appeared to carry a characteristic roughly 8-variant TCR beta motif.

Looked up from germline, CDR1 is SGHVS and CDR2 is FNYEAQ. The CDR3 totals 14 residues. V gave up 1 base and J gave up 3 bases, with 10 bases separating them. Sample: blood, either unsorted or a sorted T cell fraction (not recorded which). The chain employs TRBV7-6 and TRBJ2-7; a possible D gene is TRBD1 (5 bases). This receptor was identified in a male donor with ankylosing spondylitis. The CDR3 coding sequence is TGTGCCAGCAGCTTAGGCGCAGGGATCTACGAGCAGTACTTC. Amino acids: CASSLGAGIYEQYF.